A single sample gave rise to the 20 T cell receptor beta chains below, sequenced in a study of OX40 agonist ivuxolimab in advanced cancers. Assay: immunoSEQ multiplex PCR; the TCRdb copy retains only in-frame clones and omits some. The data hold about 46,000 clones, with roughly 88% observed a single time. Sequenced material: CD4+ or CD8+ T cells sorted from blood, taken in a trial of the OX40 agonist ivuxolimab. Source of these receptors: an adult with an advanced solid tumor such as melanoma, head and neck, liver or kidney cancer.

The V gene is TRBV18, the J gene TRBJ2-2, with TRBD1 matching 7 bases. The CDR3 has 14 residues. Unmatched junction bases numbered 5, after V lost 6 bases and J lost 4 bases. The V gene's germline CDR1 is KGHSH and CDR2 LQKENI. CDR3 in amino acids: CASSRDSFTGELFF. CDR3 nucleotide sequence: TGTGCCAGCTCCAGGGACAGCTTCACCGGGGAGCTGTTTTTT.

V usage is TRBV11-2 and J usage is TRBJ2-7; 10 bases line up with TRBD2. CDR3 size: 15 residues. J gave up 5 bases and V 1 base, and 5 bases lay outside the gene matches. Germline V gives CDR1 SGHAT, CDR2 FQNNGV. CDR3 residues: CASSLVAGGSNEQYF. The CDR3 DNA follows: TGTGCCAGCAGCTTAGTAGCGGGGGGTAGTAACGAGCAGTACTTC.

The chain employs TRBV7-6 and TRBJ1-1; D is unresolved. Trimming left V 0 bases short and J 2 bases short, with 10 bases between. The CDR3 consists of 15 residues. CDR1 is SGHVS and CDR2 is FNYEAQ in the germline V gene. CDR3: CASSLALGGNTEAFF. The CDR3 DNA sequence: TGTGCCAGCAGCTTAGCGCTGGGCGGAAACACTGAAGCTTTCTTT.

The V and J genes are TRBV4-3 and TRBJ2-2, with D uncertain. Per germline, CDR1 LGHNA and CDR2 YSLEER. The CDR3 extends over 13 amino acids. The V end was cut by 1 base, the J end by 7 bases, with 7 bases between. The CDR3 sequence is CASSQGEIGELFF. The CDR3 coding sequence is TGCGCCAGCAGCCAAGGGGAAATCGGGGAGCTGTTTTTT.

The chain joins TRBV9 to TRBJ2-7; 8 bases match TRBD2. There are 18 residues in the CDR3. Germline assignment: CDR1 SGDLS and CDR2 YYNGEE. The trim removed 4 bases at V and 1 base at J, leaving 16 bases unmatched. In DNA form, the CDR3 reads TGTGCCAGCAGCCCCCGGCGGGGGGTTAGCGGGACTTCCTACGAGCAGTACTTC. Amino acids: CASSPRRGVSGTSYEQYF.

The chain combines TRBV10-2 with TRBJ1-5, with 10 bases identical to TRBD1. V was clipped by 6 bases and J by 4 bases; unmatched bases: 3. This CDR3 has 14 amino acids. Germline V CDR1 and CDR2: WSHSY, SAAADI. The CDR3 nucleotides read TGCGCCAGCAGGGGACAGGGGCCGAATCAGCCCCAGCATTTT. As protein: CASRGQGPNQPQHF.

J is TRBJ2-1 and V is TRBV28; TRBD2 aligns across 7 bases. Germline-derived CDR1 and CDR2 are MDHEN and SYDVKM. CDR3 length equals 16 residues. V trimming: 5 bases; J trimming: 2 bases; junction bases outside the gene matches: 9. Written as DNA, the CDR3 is TGTGCCAGCAGTCCGCCGGGTCGGGGGGCCTACAATGAGCAGTTCTTC. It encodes CASSPPGRGAYNEQFF.

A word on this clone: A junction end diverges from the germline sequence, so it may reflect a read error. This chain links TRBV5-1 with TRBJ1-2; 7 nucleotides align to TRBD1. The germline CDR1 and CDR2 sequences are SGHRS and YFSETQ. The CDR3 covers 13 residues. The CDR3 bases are TGCGCCAGCAGCTTGTGTTCGAGGACAGGTCTACCCTTC. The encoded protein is CASSLCSRTGLPF. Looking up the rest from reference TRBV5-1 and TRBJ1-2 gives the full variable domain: KAGVTQTPRYLIKTRGQQVTLSCSPISGHRSVSWYQQTPGQGLQFLFEYFSETQRNKGNFPGRFSGRQFSNSRSEMNVSTLELGDSALYLCASSLCSRTGLPFGSGTRLTVV.

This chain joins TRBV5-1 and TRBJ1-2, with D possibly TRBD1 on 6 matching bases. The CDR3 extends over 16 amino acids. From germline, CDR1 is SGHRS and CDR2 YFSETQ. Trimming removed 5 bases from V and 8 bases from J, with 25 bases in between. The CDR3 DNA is TGCGCCAGCAGACCGGGGGGCCCCGACACCCGCCACGGCTACACCTTC. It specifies CASRPGGPDTRHGYTF.

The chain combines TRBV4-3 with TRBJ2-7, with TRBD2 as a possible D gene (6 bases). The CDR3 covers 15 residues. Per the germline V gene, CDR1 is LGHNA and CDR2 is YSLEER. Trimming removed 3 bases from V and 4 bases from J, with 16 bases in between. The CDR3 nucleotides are TGCGCCAGCAGCCAGAGCGGAGGGGCAGGGTACGAGCAGTACTTC. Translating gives CASSQSGGAGYEQYF.

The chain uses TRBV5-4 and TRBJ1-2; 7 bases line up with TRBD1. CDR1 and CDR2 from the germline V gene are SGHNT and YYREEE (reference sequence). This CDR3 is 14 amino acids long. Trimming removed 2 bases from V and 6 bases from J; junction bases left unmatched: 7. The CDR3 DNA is TGTGCCAGCAGCTTAACCGACAGGGCCCATGGCTACACCTTC. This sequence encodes CASSLTDRAHGYTF.

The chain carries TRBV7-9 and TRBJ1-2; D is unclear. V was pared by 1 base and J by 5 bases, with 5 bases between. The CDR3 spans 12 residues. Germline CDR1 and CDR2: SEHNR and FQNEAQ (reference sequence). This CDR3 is CASSLVSYGYTF. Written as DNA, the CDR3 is TGTGCCAGCAGCTTAGTTTCGTATGGCTACACCTTC.

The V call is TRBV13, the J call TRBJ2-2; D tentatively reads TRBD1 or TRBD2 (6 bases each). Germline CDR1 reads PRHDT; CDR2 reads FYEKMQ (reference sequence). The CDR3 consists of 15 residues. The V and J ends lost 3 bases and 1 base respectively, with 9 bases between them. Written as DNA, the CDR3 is TGTGCCAGCAGCTTGGAGGGGGTGAACACCGGGGAGCTGTTTTTT. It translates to CASSLEGVNTGELFF. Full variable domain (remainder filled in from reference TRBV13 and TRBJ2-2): AAGVIQSPRHLIKEKRETATLKCYPIPRHDTVYWYQQGPGQDPQFLISFYEKMQSDKGSIPDRFSAQQFSDYHSELNMSSLELGDSALYFCASSLEGVNTGELFFGEGSRLTVL.

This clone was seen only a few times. CDR3: CASSNGATNEKLFF. Written as DNA, the CDR3 is TGTGCCAGTAGCAACGGAGCAACTAATGAAAAACTGTTTTTT. The J gene is TRBJ1-4, the V gene TRBV19; D is uncertain. The germline V gene has CDR1 LNHDA and CDR2 SQIVND (reference sequence). This CDR3 comprises 14 residues. V was pared by 6 bases and J by 0 bases, with 8 bases between.

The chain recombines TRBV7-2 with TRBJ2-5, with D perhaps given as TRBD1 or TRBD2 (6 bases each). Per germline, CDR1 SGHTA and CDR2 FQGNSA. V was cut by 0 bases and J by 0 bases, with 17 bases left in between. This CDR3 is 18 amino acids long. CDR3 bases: TGTGCCAGCAGCTTAGCGCAATGGGGGGCCAGGAACCAAGAGACCCAGTACTTC. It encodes CASSLAQWGARNQETQYF.

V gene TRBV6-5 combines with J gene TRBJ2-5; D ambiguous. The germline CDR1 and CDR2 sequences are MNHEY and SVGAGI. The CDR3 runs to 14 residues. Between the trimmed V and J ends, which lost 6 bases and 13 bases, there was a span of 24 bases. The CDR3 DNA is TGTGCCAGCAGCTTCCAAGCTACGGGTGGAAAGTCGTACTTC. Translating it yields CASSFQATGGKSYF.

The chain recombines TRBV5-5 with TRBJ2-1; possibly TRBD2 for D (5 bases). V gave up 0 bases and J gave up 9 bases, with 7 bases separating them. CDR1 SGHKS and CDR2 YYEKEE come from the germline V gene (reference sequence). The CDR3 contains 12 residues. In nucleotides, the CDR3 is TGTGCCAGCAGCTTGGGGGAGAGTGAGCAGTTCTTC. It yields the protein CASSLGESEQFF. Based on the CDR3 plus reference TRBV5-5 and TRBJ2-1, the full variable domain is DAGVTQSPTHLIKTRGQQVTLRCSPISGHKSVSWYQQVLGQGPQFIFQYYEKEERGRGNFPDRFSARQFPNYSSELNVNALLLGDSALYLCASSLGESEQFFGPGTRLTVL.

In nucleotides, the CDR3 is TGCGCCAGCAGGTCTAAGCGCCTCACCGGGGAGCTGTTTTTT. It yields the protein CASRSKRLTGELFF. This chain joins TRBV10-2 and TRBJ1-3; D is ambiguous. Matching the DNA end better, TRBJ2-2 makes the J call doubtful. Germline values: CDR1 WSHSY, CDR2 SAAADI. CDR3 length: 14 amino acids.

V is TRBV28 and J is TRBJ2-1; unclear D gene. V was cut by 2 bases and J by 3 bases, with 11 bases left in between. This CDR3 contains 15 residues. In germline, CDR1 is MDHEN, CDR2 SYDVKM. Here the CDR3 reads CASSLGSYSYNEQFF. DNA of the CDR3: TGTGCCAGCAGTTTAGGGTCTTACAGCTACAATGAGCAGTTCTTC.

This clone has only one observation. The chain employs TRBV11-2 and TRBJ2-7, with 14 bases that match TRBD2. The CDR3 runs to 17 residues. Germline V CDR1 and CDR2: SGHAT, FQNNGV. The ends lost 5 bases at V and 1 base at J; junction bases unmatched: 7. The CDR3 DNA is TGTGCCAGCAGCCCTAGACTAGCGGGAGGGCTTTCCTACGAGCAGTACTTC. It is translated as CASSPRLAGGLSYEQYF.